Listed below are T cell receptor beta chains from one sample, sequenced in a study of radiation and T cells in renal cell carcinoma. This table comes from immunoSEQ multiplex PCR, and its TCRdb copy is limited to in-frame clones, with some not included. The table records about 26,000 clones, over 70% of them present only once. The specimen comprised blood, sampled from a patient whose treatment included radiotherapy and nephrectomy. These receptors were obtained from a man aged 60 to 75 with renal cell carcinoma. Both conserved end residues are part of each CDR3. Each record gives: D gene, J gene, clone size, V gene, CDR3 protein, CDR3 DNA. The D gene is left open where the match is weak. Size is stated for part of the rows, as once, few or many counts, or as a class when the clone is expanded.

d_gene: NA; j_gene: TRBJ1-1; abundance: NA; v_gene: TRBV7-6; CDR3aa: CASSLSGGTEAFF; CDR3nt: TGTGCCAGCAGCTTATCAGGTGGCACTGAAGCTTTCTTT
d_gene: NA; j_gene: TRBJ2-3; abundance: once; v_gene: TRBV4-3; CDR3aa: CASSQGQGDTQYF; CDR3nt: TGCGCCAGCAGCCAAGGGCAGGGAGATACGCAGTATTTT
d_gene: NA; j_gene: TRBJ1-1; abundance: few; v_gene: TRBV11-2; CDR3aa: CASSLDRGGNTEAFF; CDR3nt: TGTGCCAGCAGCTTAGATCGTGGGGGGAACACTGAAGCTTTCTTT
d_gene: NA; j_gene: TRBJ1-6; abundance: NA; v_gene: TRBV6-5; CDR3aa: CASSLDLFSPLHF; CDR3nt: TGTGCCAGCAGCCTGGACCTTTTTTCACCCCTCCACTTT
d_gene: NA; j_gene: TRBJ1-6; abundance: NA; v_gene: TRBV7-2; CDR3aa: CASSLMINSPLHF; CDR3nt: TGTGCCAGCAGCTTGATGATTAATTCACCCCTCCACTTT
d_gene: NA; j_gene: TRBJ1-1; abundance: few; v_gene: TRBV7-2; CDR3aa: CASSRKDGLMNTEAFF; CDR3nt: TGTGCCAGCAGCCGAAAGGACGGGCTAATGAACACTGAAGCTTTCTTT
d_gene: NA; j_gene: TRBJ2-7; abundance: once; v_gene: TRBV7-9; CDR3aa: CASSLAGTNEQYF; CDR3nt: TGTGCCAGCAGCTTAGCGGGCACTAACGAGCAGTACTTC
d_gene: TRBD2; j_gene: TRBJ2-7; abundance: medium-sized; v_gene: TRBV7-9; CDR3aa: CASSPEGLAGFEQYF; CDR3nt: TGTGCCAGCAGCCCTGAAGGGCTAGCGGGATTCGAGCAGTACTTC
d_gene: NA; j_gene: TRBJ2-2; abundance: once; v_gene: TRBV27; CDR3aa: CASSARHRPNTGELFF; CDR3nt: TGTGCCAGCAGTGCCCGACACCGACCGAACACCGGGGAGCTGTTTTTT
d_gene: NA; j_gene: TRBJ2-3; abundance: NA; v_gene: TRBV15; CDR3aa: CATSRGLYTDTQYF; CDR3nt: TGTGCCACCAGCAGAGGATTGTACACAGATACGCAGTATTTT
d_gene: NA; j_gene: TRBJ1-3; abundance: NA; v_gene: TRBV9; CDR3aa: CASSVEGSPVGNTIYF; CDR3nt: TGTGCCAGCAGCGTAGAAGGCAGCCCAGTTGGAAACACCATATATTTT
d_gene: TRBD1; j_gene: TRBJ2-1; abundance: NA; v_gene: TRBV5-1; CDR3aa: CASSLTDRENNEQFF; CDR3nt: TGCGCCAGCAGCCTCACCGACAGGGAAAACAATGAGCAGTTCTTC
d_gene: NA; j_gene: TRBJ2-7; abundance: NA; v_gene: TRBV12-5; CDR3aa: CASGPASVGYEQYF; CDR3nt: TGTGCTAGTGGTCCTGCTTCTGTTGGCTACGAGCAGTACTTC
d_gene: NA; j_gene: TRBJ2-2; abundance: NA; v_gene: TRBV11-2; CDR3aa: CASSPGVGPGELFF; CDR3nt: TGTGCCAGCAGCCCCGGGGTGGGGCCCGGGGAGCTGTTTTTT
d_gene: NA; j_gene: TRBJ1-2; abundance: NA; v_gene: TRBV5-1; CDR3aa: CASSLGFQDGYTF; CDR3nt: TGCGCCAGCAGCTTGGGGTTTCAGGATGGCTACACCTTC
d_gene: NA; j_gene: TRBJ2-7; abundance: NA; v_gene: TRBV7-9; CDR3aa: CASSLLGQVGEQYF; CDR3nt: TGTGCCAGCAGCTTACTGGGCCAGGTGGGGGAGCAGTACTTC
d_gene: NA; j_gene: TRBJ2-7; abundance: once; v_gene: TRBV19; CDR3aa: CASSKSAGRHEQYF; CDR3nt: TGTGCCAGTAGTAAGTCGGCAGGGCGCCACGAGCAGTACTTC
d_gene: TRBD1; j_gene: TRBJ2-1; abundance: NA; v_gene: TRBV7-9; CDR3aa: CASSHNTGQGFNIEQFF; CDR3nt: TGTGCCAGCAGCCACAACACCGGACAGGGGTTTAATATTGAGCAGTTCTTC
d_gene: NA; j_gene: TRBJ2-7; abundance: once; v_gene: TRBV7-9; CDR3aa: CASSSSPGGPYEQYF; CDR3nt: TGTGCCAGCAGCTCCTCCCCCGGAGGGCCCTACGAGCAGTACTTC
d_gene: TRBD1; j_gene: TRBJ1-4; abundance: NA; v_gene: TRBV7-8; CDR3aa: CASSPQGGGFYEKLFF; CDR3nt: TGTGCCAGCAGCCCCCAGGGGGGGGGCTTTTATGAAAAACTGTTTTTT
d_gene: NA; j_gene: TRBJ2-1; abundance: NA; v_gene: TRBV6-5; CDR3aa: CASSYPGPYNEQFF; CDR3nt: TGTGCCAGCAGTTACCCGGGCCCCTACAATGAGCAGTTCTTC
d_gene: TRBD1; j_gene: TRBJ2-1; abundance: few; v_gene: TRBV5-4; CDR3aa: CASSSKTGDNEQFF; CDR3nt: TGTGCCAGCAGCTCAAAGACAGGGGATAATGAGCAGTTCTTC
d_gene: NA; j_gene: TRBJ1-1; abundance: once; v_gene: TRBV2; CDR3aa: CATKGSSMNTEAFF; CDR3nt: TGTGCCACCAAGGGATCATCCATGAACACTGAAGCTTTCTTT
d_gene: NA; j_gene: TRBJ1-1; abundance: NA; v_gene: TRBV6-6; CDR3aa: CASSYSGTGAFF; CDR3nt: TGTGCCAGCAGTTACTCGGGAACGGGAGCTTTCTTT
d_gene: NA; j_gene: TRBJ2-3; abundance: few; v_gene: TRBV15; CDR3aa: CATSSSGYRTDTQYF; CDR3nt: TGTGCCACCAGCTCCTCTGGCTACCGCACAGATACGCAGTATTTT
d_gene: NA; j_gene: TRBJ1-3; abundance: NA; v_gene: TRBV9; CDR3aa: CASGEGRGTGNTIYF; CDR3nt: TGTGCCAGCGGAGAAGGCAGGGGAACTGGAAACACCATATATTTT
d_gene: NA; j_gene: TRBJ1-5; abundance: few; v_gene: TRBV15; CDR3aa: CATSRYGQPNQPQHF; CDR3nt: TGTGCCACCAGCAGATATGGACAGCCCAATCAGCCCCAGCATTTT
d_gene: NA; j_gene: TRBJ1-6; abundance: NA; v_gene: TRBV19; CDR3aa: CASNTGVYNSPLHF; CDR3nt: TGTGCCAGCAATACAGGAGTCTATAATTCACCCCTCCACTTT
d_gene: NA; j_gene: TRBJ1-5; abundance: once; v_gene: TRBV6-6; CDR3aa: CASSLNRVRDQPQHF; CDR3nt: TGTGCCAGCAGCCTAAACAGGGTTCGGGATCAGCCCCAGCATTTT
d_gene: NA; j_gene: TRBJ1-4; abundance: NA; v_gene: TRBV6-1; CDR3aa: CASSRVSANEKLFF; CDR3nt: TGTGCCAGCAGCAGAGTTTCAGCTAATGAAAAACTGTTTTTT
d_gene: NA; j_gene: TRBJ1-2; abundance: NA; v_gene: TRBV19; CDR3aa: CASKQELTNYGYTF; CDR3nt: TGTGCCAGTAAACAGGAGCTCACTAACTATGGCTACACCTTC
d_gene: TRBD2; j_gene: TRBJ2-1; abundance: NA; v_gene: TRBV19; CDR3aa: CASSTPGLAGGGNEQFF; CDR3nt: TGTGCCAGTAGTACCCCTGGACTAGCGGGAGGGGGGAATGAGCAGTTCTTC
d_gene: NA; j_gene: TRBJ2-3; abundance: NA; v_gene: TRBV6-6; CDR3aa: CASSYSNGVGTDTQYF; CDR3nt: TGTGCCAGCAGTTACTCGAACGGGGTGGGGACAGATACGCAGTATTTT
d_gene: TRBD2; j_gene: TRBJ2-1; abundance: NA; v_gene: TRBV11-2; CDR3aa: CASTPGLADNEQFF; CDR3nt: TGTGCCAGCACCCCGGGACTAGCTGACAATGAGCAGTTCTTC
d_gene: NA; j_gene: TRBJ1-2; abundance: NA; v_gene: TRBV11-2; CDR3aa: CASSPLGTNYGYTF; CDR3nt: TGTGCCAGCAGCCCGCTAGGGACTAACTATGGCTACACCTTC